This T cell receptor (beta chain) derives from a study of radiotherapy plus CTLA-4 blockade in lung cancer. About the study: Roughly 17% of patients responded objectively, and approximately 31% achieved disease control.

The CDR3 totals 13 residues. Points from the study as a whole: Clones of tumor-derived TCRs expanded in blood after radiotherapy plus ipilimumab. Early blood T cell clone changes and increased post-radiation serum interferon-beta were reportedly the strongest response predictors.

Treatment of patients with chemo-refractory metastatic non-small-cell lung cancer consisted of focal radiation plus CTLA-4 blockade with ipilimumab. This clone occurred a few times. Its antigen is as yet unknown. Profiling relied on immunoSEQ multiplex PCR, and the TCRdb table lists in-frame clones only, not all of them. The sample has roughly 100,000 clones; around 84% are singletons. The material sequenced was peripheral blood, taken from a patient treated with radiotherapy plus ipilimumab. V usage is TRBV12-1 and J usage is TRBJ1-1; TRBD1, the D gene given by the table, was not confirmed from the DNA. TRBV12-1 is listed as a pseudogene. This sequence was found in a human donor with non-small cell lung cancer that progressed on radiotherapy plus ipilimumab. The CDR3 DNA follows: TGTGCCAGCAGCCCGGGACAGGGTGATGAAGCTTTCTTT. It translates to CASSPGQGDEAFF.